One and the same sample provided the 28 T cell receptor beta chains below, sequenced in a study of blood T cell repertoires in COVID-19. Generated by immunoSEQ multiplex PCR, the TCRdb table keeps only in-frame clones and is missing some. The sample shows 200,000 to 300,000 clones, 86% of them seen only once. Sequencing was done on a sample of peripheral blood. The receptors here all came from a woman of 80 years or more with COVID-19, enrolled during active disease.

The count of this clone is one. The chain uses TRBV1 and TRBJ2-1; the D call in the table, TRBD2, was not verified against the DNA. TRBV1 is listed as a pseudogene. The CDR3 is 17 residues long. CDR3 sequence reads: CTSSQDSAGASYNEQFF. DNA for the CDR3: TGCACCAGCAGCCAAGATTCGGCGGGGGCTTCCTACAATGAGCAGTTCTTC.

The chain employs TRBV4-3 and TRBJ2-3; a weak D match, TRBD1 (6 bases). Looked up from germline, CDR1 is LGHNA and CDR2 is YSLEER. The CDR3 has 14 amino acids. The V end was cut by 0 bases, the J end by 11 bases, with 15 bases between. CDR3 protein: CASSQEYSTGKQYF. DNA of the CDR3: TGCGCCAGCAGCCAAGAATATAGTACAGGGAAGCAGTATTTT.

The chain couples TRBV5-1 to TRBJ2-1; 7 bases agree with TRBD1. V shed 3 bases and J 4 bases; nucleotides not matched to a gene: 4. The CDR3 totals 14 residues. Germline values: CDR1 SGHRS, CDR2 YFSETQ. CDR3 sequence reads: CASSWGQPYNEQFF. CDR3 DNA sequence: TGCGCCAGCAGCTGGGGACAGCCGTACAATGAGCAGTTCTTC.

A note on this clone: The same CDR3 can be traced to other DNA sequences in this sample. The V call is TRBV5-1, the J call TRBJ1-6; D possibly corresponds to TRBD1 (5 bases). Trimming took off 0 bases at V and 7 bases at J, with 11 bases between the two ends. This CDR3 is 15 amino acids long. Germline loops: CDR1 SGHRS, CDR2 YFSETQ. The CDR3 DNA follows: TGCGCCAGCAGCTTGGGCGGGGGTAACAATTCACCCCTCCACTTT. It yields the protein CASSLGGGNNSPLHF.

The CDR3 region has the DNA TGTGCCAGTAGTTATTTGTCGGATGAGCAGTTCTTC. Protein product: CASSYLSDEQFF. The chain has TRBV19 and TRBJ2-1; D remains unclear. The V gene lost 5 bases and the J gene lost 8 bases, with 10 bases spanning the gap. The CDR3 consists of 12 residues. The germline CDR1 and CDR2 sequences are LNHDA and SQIVND (reference sequence).

The CDR3 here is CSATDSLKAFF. In nucleotides, the CDR3 is TGCAGTGCAACGGACTCGCTTAAAGCTTTCTTT. The gene calls are TRBV20-1 and TRBJ1-1, with D hard to call. Trimming cost V 6 bases and J 9 bases, with 14 bases left between them. The CDR3 spans 11 residues. Germline CDR1 reads DFQATT; CDR2 reads SNEGSKA (reference sequence).

This rearrangement joins TRBV24-1 to TRBJ2-5; TRBD2 is a possible D gene (6 bases). The CDR3 sequence is 13 residues long. Germline CDR1 KGHDR, CDR2 SFDVKD. The V end was cut by 9 bases, the J end by 5 bases, with 15 bases between. CDR3 DNA: TGTGCCACCTTTGGGGCCCGGGGGGAGACCCAGTACTTC. This sequence encodes CATFGARGETQYF.

This chain connects TRBV5-1 to TRBJ2-3; the D gene is possibly TRBD2 (6 bases). The CDR3 sequence is 12 residues long. CDR1 is SGHRS and CDR2 is YFSETQ in the germline V gene. Between the trimmed V and J ends, which lost 7 bases and 0 bases, there was a span of 6 bases. The CDR3 bases are TGCGCCAGCCGGGGGAGCACAGATACGCAGTATTTT. Translation: CASRGSTDTQYF.

Only one count was recorded for this clone. The chain carries TRBV14 and TRBJ1-6; perhaps TRBD1 as D (6 bases). This CDR3 comprises 14 residues. The V end was cut by 1 base, the J end by 9 bases, with 10 bases between. Germline-derived CDR1 and CDR2 are SGHDN and FVKESK. The CDR3 bases are TGTGCCAGCAGCCAAGTACAGGGTAGTTCACCCCTCCACTTT. Amino acid sequence: CASSQVQGSSPLHF.

The rearrangement joins TRBV10-2 to TRBJ2-5; possibly TRBD2 for D (7 bases). The germline gives CDR1 WSHSY, CDR2 SAAADI. The V gene lost 6 bases and the J gene lost 5 bases, with 13 bases spanning the gap. CDR3 length: 13 residues. In DNA form, the CDR3 reads TGCGCCAGCAGCGCGGGGGCAGGGGAGACCCAGTACTTC. Its translation is CASSAGAGETQYF.

The chain is built from TRBV29-1 and TRBJ2-5; a weak D match, TRBD2 (6 bases). V gave up 3 bases and J gave up 0 bases, with 17 bases separating them. The germline V gene has CDR1 SQVTM and CDR2 ANQGSEA. The CDR3 has 16 residues. CDR3 bases: TGCAGCGTTGATCATGCCTGGGACTGGTACCAAGAGACCCAGTACTTC. Translated, it gives CSVDHAWDWYQETQYF.

The CDR3 nucleotides read TGTGCCTGGAGTGTGCTGCTAGGGGCCCAAGAGACCCAGTACTTC. This gives the protein CAWSVLLGAQETQYF. The rearrangement joins TRBV30 to TRBJ2-5, with D maybe TRBD1 (5 bases). The CDR3 is made up of 15 amino acids. V shed 0 bases and J shed 1 base, with 12 bases lying between them. Germline V gene lookup returns CDR1 GTSNPN and CDR2 SVGIG (reference sequence). Filled out from reference TRBV30 and TRBJ2-5, the complete variable domain reads SQTIHQWPATLVQPVGSPLSLECTVEGTSNPNLYWYRQAAGRGLQLLFYSVGIGQISSEVPQNLSASRPQDRQFILSSKKLLLSDSGFYLCAWSVLLGAQETQYFGPGTRLLVL.

This chain uses TRBV5-1 with TRBJ2-5, with a weak D call TRBD1 (7 bases). The ends were cut back, 1 base at V and 4 bases at J, with 11 bases in the middle. The germline gives CDR1 SGHRS, CDR2 YFSETQ. CDR3 length: 14 amino acids. CDR3 DNA: TGCGCCAGCAGCTTGAGGCAGGGGGGAGAGACCCAGTACTTC. It is translated as CASSLRQGGETQYF.

This rearrangement joins TRBV11-2 to TRBJ1-4; maybe TRBD1 (6 bases). V was trimmed by 5 bases and J by 7 bases, leaving 20 bases between them. Germline-derived CDR1 and CDR2 are SGHAT and FQNNGV. The CDR3 length is 16 residues. CDR3 loop: CASSPRGLLRGEKLFF. CDR3 sequence (DNA): TGTGCCAGCAGCCCCAGGGGCCTCCTAAGAGGTGAAAAACTGTTTTTT.

This chain links TRBV5-1 with TRBJ1-1; a possible D gene is TRBD1 (6 bases). Germline CDR1 and CDR2: SGHRS and YFSETQ. This CDR3 region has 16 residues. Trimming took off 1 base at V and 1 base at J, with 14 bases between the two ends. The CDR3 here is CASSLYAADRNTEAFF. CDR3 coding DNA: TGCGCCAGCAGCTTGTACGCCGCGGACAGGAACACTGAAGCTTTCTTT.

The chain is built from TRBV6-5 and TRBJ1-2; D is undetermined. With 8 bases removed from V and 8 bases from J, the gap between germline ends came to 15 bases. CDR1 is MNHEY and CDR2 is SVGAGI in the germline V gene. There are 12 residues in the CDR3. DNA of the CDR3: TGTGCCAGCGGGTGGCTCGGGGAGGGCTACACCTTC. It specifies CASGWLGEGYTF.

The chain carries TRBV5-6 and TRBJ1-3; D is perhaps TRBD1 (6 bases). The CDR3 runs 16 residues. Germline CDR1 and CDR2: SGHDT and YYEEEE. V was pared by 0 bases and J by 0 bases, with 10 bases between. The CDR3 spells CASSLAGANSGNTIYF. The DNA of the CDR3 is TGTGCCAGCAGCTTGGCAGGGGCGAACTCTGGAAACACCATATATTTT.

CDR3 sequence (DNA): TGTGCCAGCAAAGGGGGCACAGATACGCAGTATTTT. It translates to CASKGGTDTQYF. This sequence joins TRBV4-2 and TRBJ2-3; maybe TRBD1 (5 bases). This CDR3 spans 12 amino acids. V lost 7 bases, J lost 1 base, and 6 bases lay in between. Germline V gene data show CDR1 as LGHNA and CDR2 as YNFKEQ.

The chain couples TRBV20-1 to TRBJ1-2; D is unresolved. With 3 bases removed from V and 8 bases from J, the gap between germline ends came to 22 bases. Germline-derived CDR1 and CDR2 are DFQATT and SNEGSKA (reference sequence). The CDR3 has 15 residues. The CDR3 coding sequence is TGCAGTGCTAGTGATGGCCCCTACCAGACTGCCGGCTACACCTTC. It is translated as CSASDGPYQTAGYTF.

In this sample, this clone turned up a few times. CDR3 sequence reads: CASSTTGFNEKLFF. The CDR3 DNA is TGTGCCAGCAGTACGACAGGGTTTAATGAAAAACTGTTTTTT. This chain connects TRBV6-2 or TRBV6-3 to TRBJ1-4; 7 nucleotides agree with TRBD1. Germline loops: CDR1 MNHEY, CDR2 SVGEGT. The J segment lost 4 bases and the V segment lost 5 bases, leaving 4 bases of the junction unmatched. The CDR3 contains 14 residues.

This chain's CDR3 is CASSYQGSNQPQHF. The CDR3 DNA sequence: TGTGCCAGCAGCTATCAGGGTAGCAATCAGCCCCAGCATTTT. The V gene is TRBV11-2, the J gene TRBJ1-5; a weak D match, TRBD1 (5 bases). V gave up 4 bases and J gave up 0 bases, with 7 bases separating them. CDR1 and CDR2 from the germline V gene are SGHAT and FQNNGV. This CDR3 is built from 14 residues. Supplemented by reference TRBV11-2 and TRBJ1-5, the full variable domain reads EAGVAQSPRYKIIEKRQSVAFWCNPISGHATLYWYQQILGQGPKLLIQFQNNGVVDDSQLPKDRFSAERLKGVDSTLKIQPAKLEDSAVYLCASSYQGSNQPQHFGDGTRLSIL.

V is TRBV5-1 and J is TRBJ2-7; the D is unclear. Germline values: CDR1 SGHRS, CDR2 YFSETQ. Trimming stripped 0 bases from V and 4 bases from J, with 5 bases between. The CDR3 has 12 amino acids. CDR3 in DNA: TGCGCCAGCAGCTTGGACGGTTACGAGCAGTACTTC. Encoded protein: CASSLDGYEQYF.

This clone was observed a handful of times. The junction does not match germline at one end; this may be a read error. The rearrangement uses TRBV7-7 and TRBJ2-5; TRBD2 agrees at 7 bases. The CDR3 loop spans 14 amino acids. The V gene's germline CDR1 is SSHAT and CDR2 FNYEAQ (reference sequence). CDR3 in amino acids: CASSLPGLKETQYF. The CDR3 DNA follows: TGTGCTAGCAGCCTACCGGGACTAAAAGAGACCCAGTACTTC. Complete variable domain (other parts from reference TRBV7-7 and TRBJ2-5): GAGVSQSPRYKVTKRGQDVTLRCDPISSHATLYWYQQALGQGPEFLTYFNYEAQPDKSGLPSDRFSAERPEGSISTLTIQRTEQRDSAMYRCASSLPGLKETQYFGPGTRLLVL.

Judged by abundance, this clone is medium-sized (0.01 to 0.1%). V is TRBV25-1 and J is TRBJ2-2; D remains unclear. The CDR3 spans 12 residues. Germline V gene lookup returns CDR1 MGHDK and CDR2 SYGVNS. The V end lost 4 bases, the J end lost 6 bases, and 6 bases lay between the germline ends. CDR3 in amino acids: CASSVSPGELFF. CDR3 bases: TGTGCCAGCAGTGTTAGCCCCGGGGAGCTGTTTTTT.

The V call is TRBV2, the J call TRBJ1-2; D unresolved. V was shortened by 3 bases and J by 1 base, with 9 bases between the two germline ends. Germline V lookup: CDR1 SNHLY, CDR2 FYNNEI. The CDR3 spans 14 residues. As DNA, the CDR3 is TGTGCCAGCAGTGAGAACCACAGTAACTATGGCTACACCTTC. Translated: CASSENHSNYGYTF.

The genes are TRBV4-1 and TRBJ2-1; 11 nucleotides agree with TRBD2. CDR1 MGHRA and CDR2 YSYEKL come from the germline V gene. Trimming at V came to 1 base and at J to 5 bases, leaving 4 bases not matched to a gene. The CDR3 is made up of 16 amino acids. CDR3 amino acids: CASSQAASGGNNEQFF. DNA for the CDR3: TGCGCCAGCAGCCAAGCGGCTAGCGGGGGGAACAATGAGCAGTTCTTC.

In this sample, this clone turned up once. The chain is built from TRBV4-2 and TRBJ1-1; D ambiguous. V was clipped by 0 bases and J by 8 bases, with 10 bases between them. The CDR3 contains 13 residues. Germline CDR1 is LGHNA and CDR2 is YNFKEQ. The chain's CDR3 is CASSQDFGREAFF. The CDR3 nucleotides read TGTGCCAGCAGCCAAGATTTTGGCAGGGAAGCTTTCTTT.

V and J are TRBV4-2 and TRBJ1-5; D uncertain. The V and J ends lost 0 bases and 6 bases respectively, with 15 bases between them. The CDR3 totals 16 residues. Germline V CDR1 and CDR2: LGHNA, YNFKEQ. The CDR3 sequence is CASSQDLPISGQPQHF. As DNA, the CDR3 is TGTGCCAGCAGCCAAGATTTGCCTATATCCGGTCAGCCCCAGCATTTT.